This T cell receptor (beta chain) came from a study of CD8 T cells in ankylosing spondylitis. Study-level results: Existing reports had already noted some motif variants in reactive arthritis synovial fluid and blood. From matched ankylosing spondylitis synovial fluid, disease-linked clones were reportedly recovered at significantly enriched levels. Within ankylosing spondylitis blood, a TCR beta motif made up of eight or nine highly homologous variants appeared to be characteristic. Disease-linked clones proved CD8+ and comparatively uncommon in peripheral blood.

In TCRdb, the 5' RACE reads were re-called with MiXCR into one record per CDR3 protein. The table has about 150,000 distinct CDR3 sequences, 7.3% seen once. Comments on this clonotype: What it binds is unknown.

This CDR3 comprises 12 residues. The germline CDR1 and CDR2 sequences are DFQATT and SNEGSKA (reference sequence). V gave up 5 bases and J gave up 6 bases, with 13 bases separating them. Sequencing was carried out using blood, either unsorted or a sorted T cell fraction (not recorded which). V and J are TRBV20-1 and TRBJ1-2; maybe TRBD1 (6 bases). The receptor was isolated from a female donor with ankylosing spondylitis or in good health (not recorded which). The CDR3 DNA sequence: TGCAGTGCTTCAACAGGGTTAGATGGCTACACCTTC. Translated, it gives CSASTGLDGYTF.